What follows describes a single T cell receptor beta chain. Libraries were prepared by immunoSEQ multiplex PCR; TCRdb keeps only in-frame clonotypes and omits some of them. The sample lists roughly 56,000 clones, around nine tenths occurring once. The sample comes from a study of graft-versus-host responses after intestinal transplantation. Material: PBMCs, obtained approximately 120 days after intestinal transplantation. This sequence originates from a human patient who received an intestinal transplant, so some T cells may come from the graft donor.

CDR3 amino acids: CASSFGQGGSPLHF. Written as DNA, the CDR3 is TGTGCCAGCAGCTTCGGACAGGGGGGCTCACCCCTCCACTTT. The chain has TRBV9 and TRBJ1-6; 10 nucleotides line up with TRBD1. The germline V gene encodes CDR1 SGDLS and CDR2 YYNGEE. V trimming: 4 bases; J trimming: 10 bases; junction bases outside the gene matches: 5. This CDR3 contains 14 residues.